The source of this T cell receptor (beta chain) is a study of CD8+ T cells in alopecia areata. After isolation, RNA underwent reverse transcription to generate cDNA as the sequencing template. Using immunoSEQ multiplex PCR, the repertoire was profiled, and TCRdb retains in-frame clones only, with some absent. The sample has about 190,000 clones, 60% seen once; the top ten hold around 0.7%. The V gene's germline CDR1 is LGHNA and CDR2 YSLEER. The CDR3 extends over 15 amino acids. Deletions cut 0 bases from V and 1 base from J, with 6 bases between. The treatment was: oral pan-JAK inhibitor, 5-10 mg twice daily.

This rearrangement joins TRBV4-3 to TRBJ2-2, with unresolved D. The sample here was CD4+ T cells sorted from blood, taken at week 4, from a patient treated with tofacitinib. The TCR sequence derives from a human donor with alopecia areata. CDR3 residues: CASSQDPLNTGELFF. The DNA for the CDR3 is TGCGCCAGCAGCCAAGATCCCTTGAACACCGGGGAGCTGTTTTTT.